Listed below are T cell receptor beta chains from one sample, sequenced in a study of T-cell memory formation after mild COVID-19. TCRdb recomputed calls from the 5' RACE reads with MiXCR, one row per CDR3 protein. This table holds roughly 250,000 distinct CDR3 sequences, roughly 17% found once. The sample was PBMCs or a T cell subset sorted from them (not recorded which). The receptors were gathered from a young man who had mild COVID-19 (a few samples of this study predate the infection). Cell type and time point are not known. The conserved cysteine and the conserved F or W are not part of the CDR3 here.

V gene	CDR3 length	J gene	CDR3 protein
TRBV7-3	14	TRBJ2-1	ASSFVAGGPSNEQF
TRBV5-1	12	TRBJ1-2	ASSESGQNYGYT
TRBV6-5	10	TRBJ1-1	ASSSQYTEAF
TRBV4-3	13	TRBJ2-1	ASSQSPILGHEQF
TRBV7-2	10	TRBJ1-5	ASSLVGPPQH
TRBV20-1	9	TRBJ1-4	SAPGYEKLF
TRBV20-1	14	TRBJ2-1	SASTPGSGNYNEQF
TRBV11-2	11	TRBJ1-1	ANSRRVTTEAF
TRBV7-8	15	TRBJ2-4	ASSLVPRGKFGNIQY
TRBV12-3/TRBV12-4	11	TRBJ2-1	ANPGLAYNEQF
TRBV7-9	12	TRBJ2-1	ASTLAGPYNEQF
TRBV7-2	16	TRBJ2-1	ASSSPVAGGSSYNEQF
TRBV7-2	9	TRBJ2-7	ASSLHNEQY
TRBV29-1	11	TRBJ1-2	SVGWTGRYGYT
TRBV6-2/TRBV6-3	13	TRBJ1-6	ASRQRTGPEGTLH
TRBV6-6	14	TRBJ2-1	ASSYGETSGVYEQF
TRBV6-2/TRBV6-3	15	TRBJ1-3	ASSDGKPTISGNTIY
TRBV10-2	15	TRBJ1-1	ASIPRDSGRRYTEAF
TRBV2	11	TRBJ1-2	ASTAPGDYGYT
TRBV4-1	14	TRBJ2-4	ASSQGRTREENIQY
TRBV6-2/TRBV6-3	11	TRBJ1-6	ASSYAGNSPLH
TRBV5-1	12	TRBJ2-1	ASSKGQTGNEQF
TRBV5-5	12	TRBJ2-5	ASSSLRGQETQY
TRBV20-1	13	TRBJ2-7	SASQQRSSSYEQY
TRBV7-2	11	TRBJ2-4	ASSAYFTGPSW
TRBV6-5	11	TRBJ1-5	ASSYQRDQPQH
TRBV7-2	13	TRBJ2-1	ASSRDRGSHNEQF
TRBV24-1	11	TRBJ2-3	ATSDTPGPTQY
TRBV20-1	12	TRBJ1-2	SARVVGSGAGYT
TRBV7-9	10	TRBJ1-2	ASSGQGIGYT
TRBV24-1	9	TRBJ2-7	ATSSGDEQY
TRBV4-3	11	TRBJ1-3	ASSQGPGNTIY
TRBV6-5	13	TRBJ2-1	ASSYPRAPYNEQF
TRBV4-3	13	TRBJ1-4	ASSQGDLRHEKLF
TRBV18	12	TRBJ1-5	ASSPLRGNQPQH
TRBV29-1	13	TRBJ2-3	SVAGTGGYTDTQY
TRBV4-3	13	TRBJ1-6	ASSQDLYGNSPLH
TRBV3-2	14	TRBJ2-1	ASSRNRDRVSNEQF
TRBV12-3/TRBV12-4	11	TRBJ2-7	ASRRTGTYEQY
TRBV12-3/TRBV12-4	13	TRBJ1-4	ASRSSGTGPVKLF
TRBV7-2	13	TRBJ2-2	ASSLALGVVGELF
TRBV10-2	12	TRBJ2-5	ASSRMTQEGTQY
TRBV4-3	14	TRBJ2-1	ASSHADRISYNEQF
TRBV7-9	14	TRBJ2-3	ASSLGASGVADTQY
TRBV18	12	TRBJ1-2	ASSPTRRGYGYT
TRBV20-1	11	TRBJ1-2	SAPGPPTYGYT
TRBV20-1	17	TRBJ2-3	SARDHGYGLAGPTDTQY
TRBV4-3	19	TRBJ2-3	ASSQFLGLAGGRIGTDTQY
TRBV6-5	12	TRBJ2-4	ASSYRLAKNIQY
TRBV5-1	11	TRBJ1-1	ASSEGSFTEAF
TRBV5-5	13	TRBJ2-1	ASSLAPGAYNEQF